These 24 T cell receptor beta chains came from one sample sequenced in a study of blood T cell repertoires in COVID-19. TCRdb's table, derived via immunoSEQ multiplex PCR, lists solely in-frame clones and lacks some. This table has 200,000 to 250,000 clones, 86% appearing once. Specimen: peripheral blood. Every receptor here comes from a woman between 45 and 65 years old with COVID-19, enrolled during active disease.

This chain connects TRBV27 to TRBJ1-5; D gene ambiguous. The germline V gene has CDR1 MNHEY and CDR2 SMNVEV (reference sequence). Trimming cost V 6 bases and J 5 bases, with 14 bases left between them. CDR3 length: 14 amino acids. CDR3 protein: CASRTTVRDQPQHF. CDR3 DNA sequence: TGTGCCAGCAGGACCACGGTGCGGGATCAGCCCCAGCATTTT.

The chain couples TRBV2 to TRBJ1-2; possibly TRBD1 for D (5 bases). Germline assignment: CDR1 SNHLY and CDR2 FYNNEI. This CDR3 comprises 14 residues. The ends were cut back, 3 bases at V and 4 bases at J, with 12 bases in the middle. This chain's CDR3 is CASSEGGLGYGYTF. CDR3 nucleotides: TGTGCCAGCAGTGAGGGGGGTCTGGGCTATGGCTACACCTTC.

The chain joins TRBV28 to TRBJ2-1; D perhaps matches TRBD1 (6 bases). The CDR3 extends over 15 amino acids. Trimming stripped 6 bases from V and 6 bases from J, with 18 bases between. Germline V gene sequence: CDR1 MDHEN, CDR2 SYDVKM. CDR3 sequence: CASSTQGTPFNEQFF. The CDR3 DNA sequence: TGTGCCAGCAGCACACAGGGTACTCCTTTCAATGAGCAGTTCTTC.

In its sample, this clone was seen a few times. The V gene is TRBV30, the J gene TRBJ2-2; TRBD1 aligns across 7 bases. J was trimmed by 0 bases and V by 2 bases; bases with no gene match: 12. Germline CDR1 GTSNPN, CDR2 SVGIG (reference sequence). The CDR3 is 18 residues long. CDR3: CAWSSKTGSFANTGELFF. The CDR3 DNA sequence: TGTGCCTGGAGTTCAAAGACAGGGAGCTTCGCGAACACCGGGGAGCTGTTTTTT.

Only a few counts were recorded for this clone. The J gene is TRBJ1-1, the V gene TRBV6-5; D uncertain. The germline V gene has CDR1 MNHEY and CDR2 SVGAGI. The CDR3 totals 14 residues. Trimming took off 5 bases at V and 4 bases at J, with 14 bases between the two ends. Here the CDR3 DNA reads TGTGCCAGCAGTACCACGACCCGGGGCACTGAAGCTTTCTTT. Its protein product is CASSTTTRGTEAFF.

V usage is TRBV30 and J usage is TRBJ2-4; 9 nucleotides agree with TRBD1. CDR1 and CDR2 (germline): GTSNPN, SVGIG (reference sequence). The CDR3 totals 17 residues. The J segment lost 3 bases and the V segment lost 0 bases, leaving 9 bases of the junction unmatched. Written as DNA, the CDR3 is TGTGCCTGGAGTGTACCTAAGAGGACAGGGGTCAAAAACATTCAGTACTTC. It specifies CAWSVPKRTGVKNIQYF.

V and J are TRBV10-3 and TRBJ1-1, with 9 bases matching TRBD1. The V gene's germline CDR1 is ENHRY and CDR2 SYGVKD. Losses at the gene ends were 2 bases for V and 1 base for J; bases not matched to a gene: 2. This CDR3 contains 15 residues. The CDR3 protein is CAISETGGANTEAFF. The CDR3 DNA follows: TGTGCCATCAGTGAGACAGGGGGCGCGAACACTGAAGCTTTCTTT.

The chain couples TRBV2 to TRBJ1-1; D is possibly TRBD1 (5 bases). This CDR3 comprises 14 residues. Germline V CDR1 and CDR2: SNHLY, FYNNEI. The ends were cut back, 7 bases at V and 5 bases at J, with 17 bases in the middle. The DNA for the CDR3 is TGTGCCAGCACCTGGGGGGGAGGTGGTACTGAAGCTTTCTTT. Translating gives CASTWGGGGTEAFF.

The J gene is TRBJ2-1, the V gene TRBV5-1; 7 bases are shared with TRBD1. The V gene end was trimmed by 5 bases and the J gene end by 7 bases; junction bases not matched to a gene: 3. The CDR3 length is 12 residues. Germline CDR1 is SGHRS and CDR2 is YFSETQ. The CDR3 reads CASRTGANEQFF. DNA for the CDR3: TGCGCCAGCAGAACAGGGGCTAATGAGCAGTTCTTC. The complete variable domain, with remaining parts taken from reference TRBV5-1 and TRBJ2-1, reads KAGVTQTPRYLIKTRGQQVTLSCSPISGHRSVSWYQQTPGQGLQFLFEYFSETQRNKGNFPGRFSGRQFSNSRSEMNVSTLELGDSALYLCASRTGANEQFFGPGTRLTVL.

This sequence joins TRBV4-3 and TRBJ2-1; weak D call: TRBD2 (6 bases). The CDR3 consists of 15 residues. Between the trimmed V and J ends, which lost 0 bases and 6 bases, there was a span of 12 bases. The germline V gene encodes CDR1 LGHNA and CDR2 YSLEER. CDR3 in DNA: TGCGCCAGCAGCCAAGAGTGGGGGGAGGTCAATGAGCAGTTCTTC. As protein: CASSQEWGEVNEQFF.

The chain carries TRBV7-9 and TRBJ2-7, with D possibly matching TRBD1 (6 bases). CDR1 SEHNR and CDR2 FQNEAQ come from the germline V gene (reference sequence). The CDR3 consists of 16 residues. V was shortened by 4 bases and J by 1 base, with 17 bases between the two germline ends. The CDR3 DNA is TGTGCCAGCAGCTACCCCCCCCGGACAGTTTCCTACGAGCAGTACTTC. Translated: CASSYPPRTVSYEQYF.

The chain employs TRBV12-3 or TRBV12-4 and TRBJ2-1; a weak D match, TRBD2 (6 bases). V shed 7 bases and J shed 4 bases, with 8 bases lying between them. CDR3 length: 12 residues. The CDR3 region has the DNA TGTGCCAGCACCCGGGGGTACAATGAGCAGTTCTTC. Amino acids: CASTRGYNEQFF.

In this sample, this clone turned up once. The genes are TRBV5-1 and TRBJ1-1; 7 nucleotides match TRBD1. The CDR3 runs to 14 residues. The junction had 2 bases not matched to a gene; V was cut back by 2 bases and J by 1 base. Germline V CDR1 and CDR2: SGHRS, YFSETQ. The chain's CDR3 is CASSFPGGNTEAFF. The CDR3 region has the DNA TGCGCCAGCAGCTTCCCAGGGGGGAACACTGAAGCTTTCTTT.

This chain uses TRBV5-5 with TRBJ1-6; 8 nucleotides line up with TRBD1. This CDR3 has 13 residues. Germline V CDR1 and CDR2: SGHKS, YYEKEE (reference sequence). The ends lost 1 base at V and 9 bases at J; junction bases unmatched: 0. The CDR3 here is CASSLTGGSPLHF. CDR3 nucleotides: TGTGCCAGCAGCTTGACAGGGGGTTCACCCCTCCACTTT.

On this clone: Other DNA sequences of this sample code for an identical CDR3. The CDR3 DNA reads TGCGCCAGCAGCTTTGAGGGGAACACTGAAGCTTTCTTT. It is translated as CASSFEGNTEAFF. The chain links TRBV5-1 to TRBJ1-1; D remains ambiguous. The V and J ends lost 2 bases and 1 base respectively, with 6 bases between them. Germline CDR1 is SGHRS and CDR2 is YFSETQ. The length of the CDR3 is 13 residues. The whole variable domain, filled in from reference TRBV5-1 and TRBJ1-1, reads KAGVTQTPRYLIKTRGQQVTLSCSPISGHRSVSWYQQTPGQGLQFLFEYFSETQRNKGNFPGRFSGRQFSNSRSEMNVSTLELGDSALYLCASSFEGNTEAFFGQGTRLTVV.

The chain joins TRBV11-2 to TRBJ2-7, with a weak D call TRBD1 (5 bases). The V end was cut by 5 bases, the J end by 3 bases, with 14 bases between. In germline, CDR1 is SGHAT, CDR2 FQNNGV. The CDR3 extends over 14 amino acids. The CDR3 nucleotides read TGTGCCAGCAGCCATGGACAACTCAACTACGAGCAGTACGTC. Its translation: CASSHGQLNYEQYV.

J is TRBJ2-3 and V is TRBV2, with 12 bases matching TRBD2. The germline CDR1 and CDR2 sequences are SNHLY and FYNNEI. The CDR3 runs to 15 residues. The trim removed 7 bases at V and 2 bases at J, leaving 4 bases unmatched. CDR3 nucleotides: TGTGCCAGCACCGGACTAGCGGGGACCACAGATACGCAGTATTTT. Its protein product is CASTGLAGTTDTQYF.

The genes are TRBV30 and TRBJ1-6; TRBD1 is a possible D gene (5 bases). Between the trimmed V and J ends, which lost 0 bases and 0 bases, there was a span of 18 bases. Germline V gives CDR1 GTSNPN, CDR2 SVGIG (reference sequence). This CDR3 spans 19 amino acids. DNA for the CDR3: TGTGCCTGGAGTGTCCGGGGGAGAGGGTTGCCCTCCTATAATTCACCCCTCCACTTT. Residues: CAWSVRGRGLPSYNSPLHF. Full variable domain (missing parts from reference TRBV30 and TRBJ1-6): SQTIHQWPATLVQPVGSPLSLECTVEGTSNPNLYWYRQAAGRGLQLLFYSVGIGQISSEVPQNLSASRPQDRQFILSSKKLLLSDSGFYLCAWSVRGRGLPSYNSPLHFGNGTRLTVT.

The genes are TRBV14 and TRBJ2-4, with D tentatively TRBD2 (7 bases). Trimming removed 3 bases from V and 9 bases from J, with 15 bases in between. From germline, CDR1 is SGHDN and CDR2 FVKESK. This CDR3 spans 14 amino acids. The CDR3 here is CASSQGAREIIQYF. The DNA of the CDR3 is TGTGCCAGCAGCCAGGGGGCGCGGGAGATCATTCAGTACTTC.

The CDR3 is CASSLDSGGAFHYEQYF. The CDR3 nucleotides read TGCGCCAGCAGCTTGGATAGCGGGGGGGCCTTTCACTACGAGCAGTACTTC. This rearrangement joins TRBV5-1 to TRBJ2-7; 11 bases are shared with TRBD2. From germline, CDR1 is SGHRS and CDR2 YFSETQ. The ends lost 0 bases at V and 3 bases at J; junction bases unmatched: 8. The CDR3 totals 17 residues. The variable domain in full, completed from reference TRBV5-1 and TRBJ2-7, reads KAGVTQTPRYLIKTRGQQVTLSCSPISGHRSVSWYQQTPGQGLQFLFEYFSETQRNKGNFPGRFSGRQFSNSRSEMNVSTLELGDSALYLCASSLDSGGAFHYEQYFGPGTRLTVT.

The gene calls are TRBV27 and TRBJ1-1; 7 bases align to TRBD1. J was trimmed by 5 bases and V by 3 bases; bases with no gene match: 9. This CDR3 region has 15 residues. Germline V gene data show CDR1 as MNHEY and CDR2 as SMNVEV (reference sequence). CDR3 residues: CASSLRGHQVTEAFF. The CDR3 DNA reads as TGTGCCAGCAGTTTGAGGGGGCATCAGGTTACTGAAGCTTTCTTT.

The V and J genes are TRBV6-5 and TRBJ2-2; 7 nucleotides agree with TRBD1. The germline V gene encodes CDR1 MNHEY and CDR2 SVGAGI. V gave up 5 bases and J gave up 9 bases; unmatched junction bases: 9. There are 14 residues in the CDR3. The CDR3 coding sequence is TGTGCCAGCAGTCCTAACAGGGGCGCAAGGGAGCTGTTTTTT. Encoded protein: CASSPNRGARELFF.

This sequence joins TRBV29-1 and TRBJ2-3; D gene ambiguous. CDR1 is SQVTM and CDR2 is ANQGSEA in the germline V gene. The CDR3 runs to 13 residues. V was cut by 4 bases and J by 2 bases, with 10 bases left in between. The CDR3 protein is CSVVLQFTDTQYF. DNA of the CDR3: TGCAGCGTTGTCCTCCAGTTCACAGATACGCAGTATTTT.

The chain has TRBV6-5 and TRBJ2-7; D is perhaps TRBD1 (6 bases). The germline V gene encodes CDR1 MNHEY and CDR2 SVGAGI. V lost 6 bases and J lost 5, with 11 bases in between. The CDR3 covers 12 residues. Here the CDR3 reads CASSHRVHEQYV. Here the CDR3 DNA reads TGTGCCAGCAGCCACAGGGTGCACGAGCAGTACGTC.